Below, 2 T cell receptor beta chains from the same sample are listed, as sequenced in a study of cytomegalovirus exposure and HLA in healthy donors. The primer mix had 60 Vbeta and 13 Jbeta primers. Assay: immunoSEQ multiplex PCR; the TCRdb copy retains only in-frame clones and omits some. The data contain 130,000 or so clones, around 78% of them singletons. Sequencing used PBMCs. The origin of the receptors is a female donor in good health and CMV-seropositive.

The J gene is TRBJ2-7, the V gene TRBV5-1, with TRBD2 matching over 8 bases. This CDR3 contains 16 residues. Germline V lookup: CDR1 SGHRS, CDR2 YFSETQ. Germline trimming cut 1 base from V and 2 bases from J; bases unmatched to any gene: 8. This CDR3 reads CASSLRRGDKTYEQYF. In DNA form, the CDR3 reads TGCGCCAGCAGCTTGAGGCGGGGGGATAAGACCTACGAGCAGTACTTC. The variable domain in full, with the rest retrieved from reference TRBV5-1 and TRBJ2-7, is KAGVTQTPRYLIKTRGQQVTLSCSPISGHRSVSWYQQTPGQGLQFLFEYFSETQRNKGNFPGRFSGRQFSNSRSEMNVSTLELGDSALYLCASSLRRGDKTYEQYFGPGTRLTVT.

The chain carries TRBV19 and TRBJ2-7, with D possibly being TRBD1 (6 bases). The V gene lost 3 bases and the J gene lost 2 bases, with 14 bases spanning the gap. CDR3 size: 15 residues. Looked up from germline, CDR1 is LNHDA and CDR2 is SQIVND (reference sequence). CDR3 sequence reads: CASSIPGQVAYEQYF. CDR3 sequence (DNA): TGTGCCAGTAGTATTCCGGGACAAGTCGCCTACGAGCAGTACTTC.